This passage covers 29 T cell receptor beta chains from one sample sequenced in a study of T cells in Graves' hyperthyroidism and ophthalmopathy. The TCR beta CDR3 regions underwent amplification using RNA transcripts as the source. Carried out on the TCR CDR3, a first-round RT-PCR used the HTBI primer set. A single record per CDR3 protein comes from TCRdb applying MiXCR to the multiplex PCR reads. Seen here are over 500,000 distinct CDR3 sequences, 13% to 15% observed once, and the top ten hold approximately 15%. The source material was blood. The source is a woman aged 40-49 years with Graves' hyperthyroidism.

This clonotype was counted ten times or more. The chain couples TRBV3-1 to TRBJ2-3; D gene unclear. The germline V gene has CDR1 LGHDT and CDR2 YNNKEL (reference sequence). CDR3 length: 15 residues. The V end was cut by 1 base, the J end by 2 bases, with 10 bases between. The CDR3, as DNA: TGTGCCAGCAGCCAAGTCTTCCTAACCACAGATACGCAGTATTTT. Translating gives CASSQVFLTTDTQYF.

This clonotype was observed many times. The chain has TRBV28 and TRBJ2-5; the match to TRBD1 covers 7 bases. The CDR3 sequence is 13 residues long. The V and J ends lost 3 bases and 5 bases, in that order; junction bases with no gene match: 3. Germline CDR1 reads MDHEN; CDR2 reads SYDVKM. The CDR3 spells CASSFDRVETQYF. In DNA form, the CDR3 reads TGTGCCAGCAGTTTCGACAGGGTTGAGACCCAGTACTTC.

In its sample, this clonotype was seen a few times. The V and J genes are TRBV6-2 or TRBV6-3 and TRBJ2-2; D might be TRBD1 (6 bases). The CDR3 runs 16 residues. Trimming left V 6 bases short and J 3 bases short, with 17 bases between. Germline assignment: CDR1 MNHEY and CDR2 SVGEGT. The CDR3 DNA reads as TGTGCCAGCAGAACCCCAACAGGGCGGGACACCGGGGAGCTGTTTTTT. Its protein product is CASRTPTGRDTGELFF.

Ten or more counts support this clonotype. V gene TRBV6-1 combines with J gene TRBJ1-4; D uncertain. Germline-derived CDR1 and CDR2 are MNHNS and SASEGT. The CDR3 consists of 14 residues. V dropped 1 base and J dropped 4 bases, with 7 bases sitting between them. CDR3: CASSEGFGNEKLFF. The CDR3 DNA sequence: TGTGCCAGCAGTGAAGGGTTCGGTAATGAAAAACTGTTTTTT.

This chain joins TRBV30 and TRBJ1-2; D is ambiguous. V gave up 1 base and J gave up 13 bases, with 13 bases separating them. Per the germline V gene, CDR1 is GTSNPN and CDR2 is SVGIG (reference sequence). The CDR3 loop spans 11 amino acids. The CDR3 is CAWSEEKIITF. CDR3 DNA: TGTGCCTGGAGTGAAGAGAAAATAATCACCTTC.

The CDR3 loop is CASSPFDRDYGYTF. The CDR3 coding sequence is TGTGCCAGCTCACCTTTTGACAGGGACTATGGCTACACCTTC. The genes are TRBV18 and TRBJ1-2; 7 positions match TRBD1. Trimming took 3 bases from V and 3 from J; bases not matched to a gene: 4. This CDR3 region has 14 residues. Germline V lookup: CDR1 KGHSH, CDR2 LQKENI.

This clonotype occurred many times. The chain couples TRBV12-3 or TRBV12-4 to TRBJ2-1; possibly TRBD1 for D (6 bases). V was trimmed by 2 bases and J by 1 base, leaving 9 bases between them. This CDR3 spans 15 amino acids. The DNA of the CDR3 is TGTGCCAGCAGTTTACAGGGGTCATCCTACAATGAGCAGTTCTTC. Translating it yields CASSLQGSSYNEQFF.

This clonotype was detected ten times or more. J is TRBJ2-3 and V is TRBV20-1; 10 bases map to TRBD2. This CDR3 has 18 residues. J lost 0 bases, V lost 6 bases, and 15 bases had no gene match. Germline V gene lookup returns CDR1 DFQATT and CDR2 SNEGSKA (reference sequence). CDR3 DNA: TGCAGTGCATTAAGGGGGGGTAGCGGGAGGTTAAGCACAGATACGCAGTATTTT. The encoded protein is CSALRGGSGRLSTDTQYF.

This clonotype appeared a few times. This chain's CDR3 is CASSEHLPGQGEIEQYF. CDR3 coding DNA: TGTGCCAGCAGCGAACACCTACCGGGACAGGGAGAGATCGAGCAGTACTTC. The chain uses TRBV14 and TRBJ2-7, with 9 bases aligning to TRBD1. Germline values: CDR1 SGHDN, CDR2 FVKESK. CDR3 size: 17 residues. Trimming removed 5 bases from V and 6 bases from J; junction bases left unmatched: 17.

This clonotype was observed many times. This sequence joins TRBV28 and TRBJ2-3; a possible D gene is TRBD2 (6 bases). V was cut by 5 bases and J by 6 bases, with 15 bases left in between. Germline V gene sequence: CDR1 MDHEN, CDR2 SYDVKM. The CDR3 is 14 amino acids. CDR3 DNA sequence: TGTGCCAGCAGTGGGACGACTAGTTCCGATACGCAGTATTTT. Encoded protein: CASSGTTSSDTQYF.

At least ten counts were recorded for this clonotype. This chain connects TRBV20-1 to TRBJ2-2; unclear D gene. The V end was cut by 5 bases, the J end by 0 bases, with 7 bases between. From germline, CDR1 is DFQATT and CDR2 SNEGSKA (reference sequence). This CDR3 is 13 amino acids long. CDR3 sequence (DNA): TGCAGTGCTTCCGATCCGAACACCGGGGAGCTGTTTTTT. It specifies CSASDPNTGELFF.

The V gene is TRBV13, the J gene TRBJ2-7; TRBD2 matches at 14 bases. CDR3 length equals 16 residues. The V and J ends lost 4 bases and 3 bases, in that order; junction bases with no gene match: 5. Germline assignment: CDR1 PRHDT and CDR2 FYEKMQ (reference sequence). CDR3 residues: CASSYRLAGGGYEQYF. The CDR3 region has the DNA TGTGCCAGCAGCTACAGACTAGCGGGAGGGGGCTACGAGCAGTACTTC.

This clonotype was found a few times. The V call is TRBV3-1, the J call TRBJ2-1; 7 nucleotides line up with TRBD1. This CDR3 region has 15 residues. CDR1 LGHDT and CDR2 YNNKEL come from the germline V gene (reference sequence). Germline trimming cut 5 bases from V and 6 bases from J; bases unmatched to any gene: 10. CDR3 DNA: TGTGCCAGCAGCTTCGGACAGGTCGTTAGCAATGAGCAGTTCTTC. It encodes CASSFGQVVSNEQFF.

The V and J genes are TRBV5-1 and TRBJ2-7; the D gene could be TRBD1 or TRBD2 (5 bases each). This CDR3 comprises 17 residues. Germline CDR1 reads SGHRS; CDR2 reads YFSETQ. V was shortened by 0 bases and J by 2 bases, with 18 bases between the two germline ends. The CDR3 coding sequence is TGCGCCAGCAGCTTGGCCTTCGAGGGGCCCCGCCCCTACGAGCAGTACTTC. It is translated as CASSLAFEGPRPYEQYF.

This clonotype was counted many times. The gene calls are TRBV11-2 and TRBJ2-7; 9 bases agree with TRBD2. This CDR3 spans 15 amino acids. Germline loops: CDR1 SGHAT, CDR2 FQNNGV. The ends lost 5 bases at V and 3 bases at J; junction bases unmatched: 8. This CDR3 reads CASSGSGRTGYEQYF. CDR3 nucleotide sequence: TGTGCCAGCAGCGGTAGCGGGAGAACCGGCTACGAGCAGTACTTC.

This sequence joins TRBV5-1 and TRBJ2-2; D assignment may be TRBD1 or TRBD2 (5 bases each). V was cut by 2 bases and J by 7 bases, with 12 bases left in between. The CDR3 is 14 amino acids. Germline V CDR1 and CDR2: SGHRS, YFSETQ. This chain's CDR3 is CASSFPGPGGELFF. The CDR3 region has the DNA TGCGCCAGCAGCTTCCCGGGGCCGGGCGGGGAGCTGTTTTTT. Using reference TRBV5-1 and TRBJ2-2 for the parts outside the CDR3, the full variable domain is KAGVTQTPRYLIKTRGQQVTLSCSPISGHRSVSWYQQTPGQGLQFLFEYFSETQRNKGNFPGRFSGRQFSNSRSEMNVSTLELGDSALYLCASSFPGPGGELFFGEGSRLTVL.

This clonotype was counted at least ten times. This CDR3 is CASSFELLREQYF. CDR3 nucleotides: TGTGCCAGCAGCTTTGAACTTCTTCGCGAGCAGTACTTC. The chain employs TRBV7-8 and TRBJ2-7; the D is unclear. V was clipped by 3 bases and J by 6 bases, with 12 bases between them. This CDR3 is 13 amino acids long. Germline V gene data show CDR1 as SGHVS and CDR2 as FQNEAQ. The full variable domain, completed using reference TRBV7-8 and TRBJ2-7, is GAGVSQSPRYKVAKRGQDVALRCDPISGHVSLFWYQQALGQGPEFLTYFQNEAQLDKSGLPSDRFFAERPEGSVSTLKIQRTQQEDSAVYLCASSFELLREQYFGPGTRLTVT.

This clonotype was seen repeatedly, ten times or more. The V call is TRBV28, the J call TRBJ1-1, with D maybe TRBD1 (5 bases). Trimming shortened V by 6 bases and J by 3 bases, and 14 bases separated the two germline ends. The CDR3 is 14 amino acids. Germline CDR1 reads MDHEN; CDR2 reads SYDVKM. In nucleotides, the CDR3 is TGTGCCAGCAGGCCCCTGCAGGGAGACACTGAAGCTTTCTTT. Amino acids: CASRPLQGDTEAFF.

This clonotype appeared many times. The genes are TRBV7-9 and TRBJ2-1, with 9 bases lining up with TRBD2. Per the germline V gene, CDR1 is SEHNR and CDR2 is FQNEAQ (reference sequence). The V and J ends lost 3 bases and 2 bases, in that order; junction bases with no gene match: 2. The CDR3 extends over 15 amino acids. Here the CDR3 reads CASSFAGGPYNEQFF. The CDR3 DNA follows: TGTGCCAGCAGCTTTGCGGGAGGGCCCTACAATGAGCAGTTCTTC.

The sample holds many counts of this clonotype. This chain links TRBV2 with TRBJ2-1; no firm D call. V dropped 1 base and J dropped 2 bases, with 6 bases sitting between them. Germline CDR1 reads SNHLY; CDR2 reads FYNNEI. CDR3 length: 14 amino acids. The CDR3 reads CASSEEATYNEQFF. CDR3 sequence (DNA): TGTGCCAGCAGTGAAGAGGCGACCTACAATGAGCAGTTCTTC.

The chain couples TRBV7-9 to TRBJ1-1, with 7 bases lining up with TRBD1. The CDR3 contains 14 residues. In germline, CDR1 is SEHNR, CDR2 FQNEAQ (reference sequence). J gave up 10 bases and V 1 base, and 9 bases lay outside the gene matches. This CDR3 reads CASSLDGGRGRAFF. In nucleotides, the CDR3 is TGTGCCAGCAGCTTAGATGGGGGTAGGGGGCGAGCTTTCTTT.

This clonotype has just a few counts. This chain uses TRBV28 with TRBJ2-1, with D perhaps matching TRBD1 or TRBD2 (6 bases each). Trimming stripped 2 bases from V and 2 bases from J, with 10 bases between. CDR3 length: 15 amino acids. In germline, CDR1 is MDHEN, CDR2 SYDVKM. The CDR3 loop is CASSLRGVPYNEQFF. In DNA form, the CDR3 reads TGTGCCAGCAGTTTAAGGGGGGTTCCCTACAATGAGCAGTTCTTC.

CDR3 sequence reads: CASSETGGAETQYF. In DNA, the CDR3 is TGTGCCAGCAGCGAGACAGGGGGCGCAGAGACCCAGTACTTC. The rearrangement links TRBV7-9 to TRBJ2-5; 10 positions match TRBD1. The CDR3 runs to 14 residues. Per germline, CDR1 SEHNR and CDR2 FQNEAQ (reference sequence). Trimming removed 5 bases from V and 4 bases from J; junction bases left unmatched: 4.

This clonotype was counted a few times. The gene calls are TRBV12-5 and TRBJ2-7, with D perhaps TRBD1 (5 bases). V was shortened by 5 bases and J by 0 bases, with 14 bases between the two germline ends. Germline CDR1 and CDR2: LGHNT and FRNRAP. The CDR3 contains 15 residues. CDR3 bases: TGTGCTAGTGGTCCAGAACAGGACCTCTCCTACGAGCAGTACTTC. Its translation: CASGPEQDLSYEQYF.

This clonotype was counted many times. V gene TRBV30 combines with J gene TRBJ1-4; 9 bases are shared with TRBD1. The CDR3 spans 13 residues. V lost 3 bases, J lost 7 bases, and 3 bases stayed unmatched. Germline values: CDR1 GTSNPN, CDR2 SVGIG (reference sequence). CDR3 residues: CAWRQGAAEKLFF. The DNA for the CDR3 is TGTGCCTGGAGACAGGGGGCGGCTGAAAAACTGTTTTTT.

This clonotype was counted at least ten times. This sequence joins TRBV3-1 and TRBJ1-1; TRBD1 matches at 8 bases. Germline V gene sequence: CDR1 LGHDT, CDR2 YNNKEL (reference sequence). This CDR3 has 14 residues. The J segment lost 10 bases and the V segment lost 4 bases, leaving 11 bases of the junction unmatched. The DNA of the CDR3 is TGTGCCAGCAGCCTAACCGGGACAGGTGCCCCAGCTTTCTTT. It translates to CASSLTGTGAPAFF.

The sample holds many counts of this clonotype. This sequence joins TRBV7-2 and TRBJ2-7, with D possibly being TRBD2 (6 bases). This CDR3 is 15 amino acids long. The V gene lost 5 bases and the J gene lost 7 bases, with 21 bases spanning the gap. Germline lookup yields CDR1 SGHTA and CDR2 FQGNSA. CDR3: CASSPSGTRSREQYF. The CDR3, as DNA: TGTGCCAGCAGCCCATCCGGGACTCGATCGCGGGAGCAGTACTTC.

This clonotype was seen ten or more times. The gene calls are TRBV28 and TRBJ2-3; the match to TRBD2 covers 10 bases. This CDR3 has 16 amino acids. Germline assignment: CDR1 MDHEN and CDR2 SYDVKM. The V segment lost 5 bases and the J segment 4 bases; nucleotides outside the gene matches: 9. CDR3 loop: CASSPLAGAVPDTQYF. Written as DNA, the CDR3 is TGTGCCAGCAGTCCCCTAGCGGGAGCGGTACCAGATACGCAGTATTTT. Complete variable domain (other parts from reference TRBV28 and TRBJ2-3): DVKVTQSSRYLVKRTGEKVFLECVQDMDHENMFWYRQDPGLGLRLIYFSYDVKMKEKGDIPEGYSVSREKKERFSLILESASTNQTSMYLCASSPLAGAVPDTQYFGPGTRLTVL.

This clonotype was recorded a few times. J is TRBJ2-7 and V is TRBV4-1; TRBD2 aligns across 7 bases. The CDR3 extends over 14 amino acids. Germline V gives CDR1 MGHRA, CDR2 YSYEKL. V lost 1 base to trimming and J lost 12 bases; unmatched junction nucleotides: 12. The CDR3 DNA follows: TGCGCCAGCAGCCAAGTGGGAGGGCCAGATAAGCGGTACTTC. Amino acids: CASSQVGGPDKRYF.